This T cell receptor beta chain was recovered during a study of identical twins. Germline values: CDR1 MDHEN, CDR2 SYDVKM. The V end lost 1 base, the J end lost 3 bases, and 16 bases lay between the germline ends. CDR3 size: 17 residues. As concerns this clonotype: Antigen: not known.

General study results and limits: Diverse VJ usage suggested most zero-insertion clonotypes were not invariant T cells. Less excess twin sharing appeared in beta out-of-frame sequences. Insertions were reduced in abundant cord blood beta clonotypes but not in memory repertoires.

Healthy Caucasians were all of the donors. MiXCR, run by TCRdb on the 5' RACE reads, gives a single entry per CDR3 protein. The table shows 1.5 million to 2 million distinct CDR3 sequences, with 32% occurring only once. Sequenced sample: cord blood. The source is a newborn girl in good health. This rearrangement joins TRBV28 to TRBJ2-1; a possible D gene is TRBD2 (7 bases). The CDR3 region is CASSLLLARGGYNEQFF. The CDR3 region has the DNA TGTGCCAGCAGTTTATTACTAGCGAGAGGGGGCTACAATGAGCAGTTCTTC.